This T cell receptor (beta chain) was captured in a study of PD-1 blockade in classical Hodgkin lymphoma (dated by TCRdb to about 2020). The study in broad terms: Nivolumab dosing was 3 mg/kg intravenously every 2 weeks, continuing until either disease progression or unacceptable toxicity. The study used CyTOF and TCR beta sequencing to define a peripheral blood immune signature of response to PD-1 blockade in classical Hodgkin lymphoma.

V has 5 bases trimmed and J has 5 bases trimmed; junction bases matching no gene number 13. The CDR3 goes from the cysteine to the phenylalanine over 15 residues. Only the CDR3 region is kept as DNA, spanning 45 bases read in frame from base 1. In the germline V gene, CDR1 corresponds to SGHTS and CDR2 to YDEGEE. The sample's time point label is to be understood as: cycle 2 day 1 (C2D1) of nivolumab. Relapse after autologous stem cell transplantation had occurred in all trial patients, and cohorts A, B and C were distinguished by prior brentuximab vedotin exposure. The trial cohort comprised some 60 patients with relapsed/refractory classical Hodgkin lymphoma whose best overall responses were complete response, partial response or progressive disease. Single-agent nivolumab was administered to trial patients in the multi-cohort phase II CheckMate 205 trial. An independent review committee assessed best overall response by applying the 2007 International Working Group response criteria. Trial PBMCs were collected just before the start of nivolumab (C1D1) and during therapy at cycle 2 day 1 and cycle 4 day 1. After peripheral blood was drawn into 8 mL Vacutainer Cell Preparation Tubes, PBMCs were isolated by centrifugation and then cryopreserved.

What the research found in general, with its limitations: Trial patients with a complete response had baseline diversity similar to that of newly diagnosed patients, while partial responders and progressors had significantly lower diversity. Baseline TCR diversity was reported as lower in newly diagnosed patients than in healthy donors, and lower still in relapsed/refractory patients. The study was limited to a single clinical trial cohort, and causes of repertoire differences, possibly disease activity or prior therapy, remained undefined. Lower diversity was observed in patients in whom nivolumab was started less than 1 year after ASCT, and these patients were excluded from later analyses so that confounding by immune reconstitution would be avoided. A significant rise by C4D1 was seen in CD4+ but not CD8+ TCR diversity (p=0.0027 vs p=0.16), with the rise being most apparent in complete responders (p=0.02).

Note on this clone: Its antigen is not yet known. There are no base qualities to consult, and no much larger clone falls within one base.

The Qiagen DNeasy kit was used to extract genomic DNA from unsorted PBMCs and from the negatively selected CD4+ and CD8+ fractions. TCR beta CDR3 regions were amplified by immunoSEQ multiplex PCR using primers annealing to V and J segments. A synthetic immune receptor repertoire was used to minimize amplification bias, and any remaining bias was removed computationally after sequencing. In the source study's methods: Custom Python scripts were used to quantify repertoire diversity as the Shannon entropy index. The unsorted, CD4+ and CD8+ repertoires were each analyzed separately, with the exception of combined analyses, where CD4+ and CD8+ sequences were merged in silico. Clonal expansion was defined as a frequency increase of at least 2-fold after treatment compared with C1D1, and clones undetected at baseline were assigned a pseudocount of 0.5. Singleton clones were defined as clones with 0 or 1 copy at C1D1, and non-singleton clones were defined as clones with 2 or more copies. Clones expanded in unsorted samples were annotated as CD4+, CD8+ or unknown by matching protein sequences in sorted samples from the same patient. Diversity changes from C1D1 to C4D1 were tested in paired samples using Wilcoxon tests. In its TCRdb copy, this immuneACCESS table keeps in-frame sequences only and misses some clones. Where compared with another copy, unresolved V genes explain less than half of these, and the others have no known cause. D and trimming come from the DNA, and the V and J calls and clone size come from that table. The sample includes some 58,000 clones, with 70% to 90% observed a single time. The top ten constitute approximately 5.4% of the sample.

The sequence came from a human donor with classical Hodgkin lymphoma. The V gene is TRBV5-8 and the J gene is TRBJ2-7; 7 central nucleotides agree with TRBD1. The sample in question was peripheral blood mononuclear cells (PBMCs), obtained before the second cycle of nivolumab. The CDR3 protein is CASRLHGTVGDEQYF. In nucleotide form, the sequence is TGTGCCAGCAGACTACACGGGACAGTCGGTGACGAGCAGTACTTC.